The 11 T cell receptor beta chains in this list originate from one sample, sequenced in a study of blood T cell repertoires in COVID-19. The data were produced by immunoSEQ multiplex PCR, yet TCRdb's version contains in-frame clones alone and is incomplete. This table holds roughly 520,000 clones, around 87% found once. Sequenced input: PBMCs or T cells enriched from blood (not recorded which). These receptors were obtained from a woman aged 40 to 50 who had recovered from COVID-19.

The V call is TRBV3-1 (or the pseudogene TRBV3-2), the J call TRBJ1-2; 10 bases line up with TRBD1. The germline V gene encodes CDR1 LGHDT and CDR2 YNNKEL (reference sequence). CDR3 length: 14 residues. The J segment lost 8 bases and the V segment lost 4 bases, leaving 7 bases of the junction unmatched. The CDR3 reads CASSPLGQGYGYTF. For the CDR3, the DNA is TGTGCCAGCAGCCCGCTGGGACAGGGGTACGGCTACACCTTC.

This rearrangement joins TRBV4-1 to TRBJ1-5, with unresolved D. The V and J ends lost 3 bases and 5 bases respectively, with 8 bases between them. CDR3 length equals 13 residues. CDR1 is MGHRA and CDR2 is YSYEKL in the germline V gene. This chain's CDR3 is CASSHSADQPQHF. In nucleotides, the CDR3 is TGCGCCAGCAGCCATTCCGCGGATCAGCCCCAGCATTTT.

This clone was seen a single time. This sequence joins TRBV29-1 and TRBJ2-2, with 9 bases that match TRBD1. The V gene end was trimmed by 6 bases and the J gene end by 5 bases; junction bases not matched to a gene: 10. Germline V gene data show CDR1 as SQVTM and CDR2 as ANQGSEA. The CDR3 length is 15 residues. CDR3 in amino acids: CSVAIRDRVTGELFF. In nucleotides, the CDR3 is TGCAGCGTAGCAATCCGGGACAGGGTGACCGGGGAGCTGTTTTTT.

The chain combines TRBV11-3 with TRBJ1-3; 7 nucleotides line up with TRBD1. Germline-derived CDR1 and CDR2 are SGHNT and YENEEA. Trimming at V came to 4 bases and at J to 1 base, leaving 4 bases not matched to a gene. This CDR3 contains 15 residues. The CDR3 region has the DNA TGTGCCAGCAGCTCGGACAGGAATTCTGGAAACACCATATATTTT. Translating it yields CASSSDRNSGNTIYF. Looking up the rest from reference TRBV11-3 and TRBJ1-3 gives the full variable domain: EAGVVQSPRYKIIEKKQPVAFWCNPISGHNTLYWYLQNLGQGPELLIRYENEEAVDDSQLPKDRFSAERLKGVDSTLKIQPAELGDSAVYLCASSSDRNSGNTIYFGEGSWLTVV.

The V call is TRBV9, the J call TRBJ2-7; TRBD1 agrees at 7 bases. Trimming took 0 bases from V and 0 from J; bases not matched to a gene: 3. The germline CDR1 and CDR2 sequences are SGDLS and YYNGEE. CDR3 length: 15 amino acids. The CDR3 DNA reads TGTGCCAGCAGCGTAGAAGGGGACAGCTCCTACGAGCAGTACTTC. Protein sequence: CASSVEGDSSYEQYF.

V gene TRBV5-1 combines with J gene TRBJ2-7; possible D gene TRBD2, 6 bases. The ends were cut back, 5 bases at V and 1 base at J, with 16 bases in the middle. CDR3 length equals 15 residues. Germline V gene lookup returns CDR1 SGHRS and CDR2 YFSETQ. CDR3 bases: TGCGCCAGCAGTGAGCGCGGCGGGGCGTCCTACGAGCAGTACTTC. As protein: CASSERGGASYEQYF.

The chain combines TRBV5-1 with TRBJ1-1; 12 nucleotides match TRBD1. The V segment lost 3 bases and the J segment 10 bases; nucleotides outside the gene matches: 13. CDR3 length: 16 residues. CDR1 and CDR2 (germline): SGHRS, YFSETQ. CDR3 loop: CASSSPPGQGASVAFF. In DNA, the CDR3 is TGCGCCAGCAGCTCCCCACCGGGACAGGGGGCGAGTGTAGCTTTCTTT.

This chain joins TRBV25-1 and TRBJ1-5; D is ambiguous. The germline V gene encodes CDR1 MGHDK and CDR2 SYGVNS. Trimming took off 4 bases at V and 0 bases at J, with 7 bases between the two ends. CDR3 length equals 14 residues. Here the CDR3 reads CASSALLSNQPQHF. The CDR3 DNA reads as TGTGCCAGCAGTGCACTACTTAGCAATCAGCCCCAGCATTTT. The full variable domain, completed using reference TRBV25-1 and TRBJ1-5, is EADIYQTPRYLVIGTGKKITLECSQTMGHDKMYWYQQDPGMELHLIHYSYGVNSTEKGDLSSESTVSRIRTEHFPLTLESARPSHTSQYLCASSALLSNQPQHFGDGTRLSIL.

The chain recombines TRBV6-1 with TRBJ1-5, with unresolved D. The V end was cut by 1 base, the J end by 5 bases, with 9 bases between. Looked up from germline, CDR1 is MNHNS and CDR2 is SASEGT. The CDR3 is 14 amino acids. The CDR3 spells CASSEGRRDQPQHF. The CDR3 region has the DNA TGTGCCAGCAGTGAAGGCAGGAGGGATCAGCCCCAGCATTTT.

The chain recombines TRBV11-1 with TRBJ2-7; D remains ambiguous. This CDR3 comprises 15 residues. Germline CDR1 reads SGHAT; CDR2 reads FQDESV (reference sequence). Trimming stripped 2 bases from V and 1 base from J, with 12 bases between. CDR3 region: CASSLTSMRSYEQYF. In nucleotides, the CDR3 is TGTGCCAGCAGCTTAACAAGCATGCGGTCCTACGAGCAGTACTTC.

This sequence joins TRBV2 and TRBJ1-2; tentatively, D is TRBD1 (5 bases). Germline values: CDR1 SNHLY, CDR2 FYNNEI. Trimming stripped 7 bases from V and 7 bases from J, with 19 bases between. This CDR3 comprises 14 residues. This chain's CDR3 is CASTRQQTRGGYTF. CDR3 sequence (DNA): TGTGCCAGCACGCGACAGCAAACAAGGGGTGGCTACACCTTC. Complete variable domain (other parts from reference TRBV2 and TRBJ1-2): EPEVTQTPSHQVTQMGQEVILRCVPISNHLYFYWYRQILGQKVEFLVSFYNNEISEKSEIFDDQFSVERPDGSNFTLKIRSTKLEDSAMYFCASTRQQTRGGYTFGSGTRLTVV.